This T cell receptor (beta chain) was identified during a study of Ad26.COV2.S vaccination and SARS-CoV-2 variants. Method: immunoSEQ multiplex PCR; TCRdb's copy keeps in-frame clones and lacks some. The data show more than 300,000 clones, approximately 86% seen once. Noted treatment: some 20 received Ad26.COV2.S at low or high dose, single or two shots; roughly five received placebo; per-sample allocation not given. Each sample was drawn 63 days after the first injection (of vaccine or placebo). CDR1 and CDR2 (germline): MDHEN, SYDVKM. This CDR3 contains 16 residues. Trimming cost V 3 bases and J 4 bases; bases outside gene matches: 6.

This TCR was sampled from a person aged 18-60 years who received the Ad26.COV2.S COVID-19 vaccine or a placebo. The sequenced sample was peripheral blood, obtained in a trial of Ad26.COV2.S vaccine versus placebo. This chain joins TRBV28 and TRBJ1-5; 10 bases map to TRBD1. CDR3: CASSFMPGQGNQPQHF. The CDR3 region has the DNA TGTGCCAGCAGTTTTATGCCGGGACAGGGGAATCAGCCCCAGCATTTT.